A selection of T cell receptor beta chains follows, all from one sample in a study of T-cell memory formation after mild COVID-19. From the 5' RACE reads, TCRdb called clonotypes with MiXCR, one entry per CDR3 protein. The data contain some 350,000 distinct CDR3 sequences, about 15% of them singletons. The sample consisted of PBMCs or a T cell subset sorted from them (not recorded which). The receptor set was obtained from a young man who had mild COVID-19 (a few samples of this study predate the infection). Cell type and time point are not known. CDR3s include the opening cysteine and the closing phenylalanine or tryptophan. The D gene is left open where the match is weak. Size tells how often a clone was seen (once, few, many) or the class of an expanded clone, and some rows leave it out.

d_call	clone_size	v_call	j_call	cdr3_nt	cdr3_aa
.	.	TRBV29-1	TRBJ2-2	TGCAGCGCCGCTACTAGCTATAGGTTCACCGGGGAGCTGTTTTTT	CSAATSYRFTGELFF
.	.	TRBV7-3	TRBJ2-2	TGTGCCAGCAGCTTATCGGAGGTCGGGGAGCTGTTTTTT	CASSLSEVGELFF
.	.	TRBV5-4	TRBJ2-3	TGTGCCAGCAGCCACGAGGCAGGCCGACCCGATACGCAGTATTTT	CASSHEAGRPDTQYF
.	few	TRBV6-5	TRBJ2-4	TGTGCCAGCAGTTACTCGGGGTTTAGCGTAGGGGCAGCCAAAAACATTCAGTACTTC	CASSYSGFSVGAAKNIQYF
.	many	TRBV18	TRBJ2-5	TGTGCCAGCTCACCAGGGGTCATCGAGACCCAGTACTTC	CASSPGVIETQYF
.	.	TRBV7-2	TRBJ2-5	TGTGCCAGCAACTTTGAGGACCAATGGGGAGAGACCCAGTACTTC	CASNFEDQWGETQYF
.	many	TRBV5-1	TRBJ1-3	TGCGCCAGCAGCCCACAGGGTAGGGGTTCTGGAAACACCATATATTTT	CASSPQGRGSGNTIYF
.	.	TRBV11-2	TRBJ1-1	TGTGCCAGCAGCACGACGACCGGTACAACTGAAGCTTTCTTT	CASSTTTGTTEAFF
TRBD2	few	TRBV11-2	TRBJ2-3	TGTGCCAGCAGCTTAGTAGCGGGGGCCCTCACAGATACGCAGTATTTT	CASSLVAGALTDTQYF
TRBD2	.	TRBV20-1	TRBJ2-1	TGCAGTGGGGAAGGTCTGAGTGGACTAGCTCCCGGGGGTGAGCAGTTCTTC	CSGEGLSGLAPGGEQFF
.	.	TRBV7-9	TRBJ1-3	TGTGCCAGCAGCTTTGGGTGGGACTGGACTCTAAACACCATATATTTT	CASSFGWDWTLNTIYF
.	many	TRBV5-1	TRBJ1-1	TGCGCCAGCAAGGAACCTCGCGTAGGGGACACTGAAGCTTTCTTT	CASKEPRVGDTEAFF
.	.	TRBV4-2	TRBJ2-3	TGTGCCAGCAGCCAAGATTCGGGGTCGGGGGAGTATCAGTATTTT	CASSQDSGSGEYQYF
.	.	TRBV20-1	TRBJ2-7	TGCAGTGCCCCCCCCTCGGGTGGCTACGAGCAGTACTTC	CSAPPSGGYEQYF
TRBD2	few	TRBV7-8	TRBJ2-1	TGTGCCAGCAGCGCGGGACTAGCGGGGGTATACAATGAGCAGTTCTTC	CASSAGLAGVYNEQFF
.	few	TRBV7-2	TRBJ2-3	TGTGCCAGCAGCTCACTAGGATTAGGGGCAGATACGCAGTATTTT	CASSSLGLGADTQYF
TRBD1	few	TRBV7-8	TRBJ1-1	TGTGCCAGCAGCTTAGAGCCGGTCAATTATCTCAGGGGGCAAGAAGCTTTCTTT	CASSLEPVNYLRGQEAFF
.	few	TRBV6-2/TRBV6-3	TRBJ2-3	TGTGCCGGATCTCTGGCAGGCACAGATACGCAGTATTTT	CAGSLAGTDTQYF
TRBD1	.	TRBV4-3	TRBJ2-7	TGCGCCAGCAGCCCCTCTCACGGGACAGGGCCTGACGAGCAGTACTTC	CASSPSHGTGPDEQYF
.	many	TRBV7-8	TRBJ1-4	TGTGCCAGCAGCTCCACAGCAAGATCAAACGTGTTTTTT	CASSSTARSNVFF
TRBD2	.	TRBV10-3	TRBJ2-1	TGTGCCATCAGTGAGTCGGGTTCGACTAGCGGGGGCCGGATTAATGAGCAGTTCTTC	CAISESGSTSGGRINEQFF
TRBD1	many	TRBV12-3/TRBV12-4	TRBJ1-2	TGTGCCAGCAGTTTATCTGTCGTGGGACAGGGGTTTGGCTACACCTTC	CASSLSVVGQGFGYTF
.	few	TRBV7-9	TRBJ2-5	TGTGCCAGCAGCGCACTAGAAGAGACCCAGTACTTC	CASSALEETQYF
.	.	TRBV18	TRBJ2-1	TGTGCCAGCTCACCCGGATACGGGGGAGGTAATGAGCAGTTCTTC	CASSPGYGGGNEQFF
TRBD1	few	TRBV19	TRBJ2-7	TGTGCCAGTCAGACAGGGGCCGAGCAGTACTTC	CASQTGAEQYF
TRBD2	.	TRBV7-2	TRBJ2-5	TGTGCCAGCAGCTTAGGCGGGGCTAGCGGCGCGGGGGAGACCCAGTACTTC	CASSLGGASGAGETQYF
.	few	TRBV20-1	TRBJ2-3	TGCAGTGCTAGAGTTCCAGCCCGAAGCACAGATACGCAGTATTTT	CSARVPARSTDTQYF
TRBD1	.	TRBV27	TRBJ1-2	TGTGCCAGCAGTAAATACGGGACAGACTATGGCTACACCTTC	CASSKYGTDYGYTF
.	.	TRBV10-3	TRBJ1-5	TGTGCCATCAGGGGTGATACAGGGTACCAGCCCCAGCATTTT	CAIRGDTGYQPQHF
.	.	TRBV7-8	TRBJ2-5	TGTGCCAGCAGCCGGGGGGCGGGTCTAGAGACCCAGTACTTC	CASSRGAGLETQYF
.	few	TRBV4-3	TRBJ2-1	TGCGCCAGCAGCCAAGTGGTCTTTTACAATGAGCAGTTCTTC	CASSQVVFYNEQFF